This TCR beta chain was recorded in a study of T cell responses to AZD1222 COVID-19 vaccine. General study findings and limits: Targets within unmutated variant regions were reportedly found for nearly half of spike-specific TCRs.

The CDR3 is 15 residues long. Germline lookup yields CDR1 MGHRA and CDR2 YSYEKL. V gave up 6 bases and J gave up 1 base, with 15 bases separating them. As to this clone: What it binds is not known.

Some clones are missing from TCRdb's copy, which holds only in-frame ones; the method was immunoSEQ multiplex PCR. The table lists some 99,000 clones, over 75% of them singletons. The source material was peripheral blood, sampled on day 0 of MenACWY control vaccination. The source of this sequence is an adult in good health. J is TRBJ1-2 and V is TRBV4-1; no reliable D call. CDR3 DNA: TGCGCCAGCAGAAGACCAGAAAAGGGTAACTATGGCTACACCTTC. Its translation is CASRRPEKGNYGYTF.